This T cell receptor beta chain comes out of a study of CD8+ T cells in alopecia areata. Germline values: CDR1 SEHNR, CDR2 FQNEAQ (reference sequence). The CDR3 sequence is 18 residues long. V shed 5 bases, J shed 0 bases, and the junction held 9 bases outside the gene matches. RNA, once extracted, was reverse transcribed into cDNA for use as the sequencing template. Profiled with immunoSEQ multiplex PCR; TCRdb holds only in-frame clones, not every one. The table has fewer than 200,000 clones, about 67% seen once. The chain carries TRBV7-9 and TRBJ2-6, with 8 bases fitting TRBD1. The sequence was obtained from a human donor with alopecia areata. Here the sequenced sample was CD8+ T cells sorted from blood, taken at week 0. The CDR3 region is CASSTGTGTYSGANVLTF. In DNA form, the CDR3 reads TGTGCCAGCAGCACCGGGACAGGAACCTACTCTGGGGCCAACGTCCTGACTTTC.